This T cell receptor beta chain was found in a study of blood T cell repertoires in COVID-19. CDR1 and CDR2 (germline): MNHNY, SVGAGI (reference sequence). The CDR3 is 10 amino acids. V lost 8 bases and J lost 4, with 6 bases in between. Here immunoSEQ multiplex PCR was the method, and the copy in TCRdb shows in-frame clones only, minus some. The data contain around 190,000 clones, 84% of them singletons. The receptor comes from a human donor in a cohort sampled during active COVID-19. The chain is built from TRBV6-6 and TRBJ2-7; D may be TRBD2 (6 bases). Input material: peripheral blood. In DNA, the CDR3 is TGTGCCAGCGGGACTTACGAGCAGTACTTC. Encoded protein: CASGTYEQYF.